This TCR beta chain was observed in a study of blood T cell repertoires in COVID-19. Overall study context: Collection of acute and convalescent COVID-19 samples took place in the United States, Italy and Spain.

This clone was counted once. This CDR3 contains 14 residues. The V gene's germline CDR1 is KGHDR and CDR2 SFDVKD. Trimming removed 5 bases at V and 5 bases at J, with 14 bases between. Authors' processing steps: Nucleated cell number was recorded as an estimate derived from reference gene primer amplification. Sequencing was performed with immunoSEQ multiplex PCR; in TCRdb, only in-frame clones are kept and a portion is missing. V and J calls and clone size come straight from that table; D and trimming were deduced from the DNA. This table has 250,000 to 350,000 clones, around nine tenths appearing once.

The chain couples TRBV24-1 to TRBJ2-5; D uncertain. The sequenced sample was peripheral blood. This receptor was obtained from a woman aged 25 to 39 with COVID-19, enrolled during active disease. CDR3 loop: CATSGAGPVETQYF. In DNA, the CDR3 is TGTGCCACCAGTGGGGCTGGTCCGGTGGAGACCCAGTACTTC.